A selection of T cell receptor beta chains follows, all from one sample in a study of naive and memory T cell subsets. TCRdb analysed the UMI-ligation and nested PCR reads with MiXCR anew, one entry per CDR3 protein. This table has 99,000 or so distinct CDR3 sequences, roughly 15% appearing once. Sequenced material: naive CD8+ T cells from blood. The receptors come from a human donor in good health. CDR3s include the opening cysteine and the closing phenylalanine or tryptophan. The D gene is left open where the match is weak. Clone size, where shown, is once, few, many, or a class for clones that have expanded.

TRBD1,TRBJ2-1,many,TRBV18,CASSPDDRGYNEQFF,TGTGCCAGCTCACCTGACGACAGGGGCTACAATGAGCAGTTCTTC
NA,TRBJ2-3,NA,TRBV15,CATSRAMGSDTQYF,TGTGCCACCAGCAGAGCGATGGGAAGTGATACGCAGTATTTT
NA,TRBJ1-5,NA,TRBV24-1,CATSDNNQPQHF,TGTGCCACCAGTGATAACAATCAGCCCCAGCATTTT
NA,TRBJ1-5,NA,TRBV29-1,CSASTIGRFRNQPQHF,TGCAGCGCAAGTACAATAGGCAGATTTCGCAATCAGCCCCAGCATTTT
NA,TRBJ2-7,NA,TRBV7-9,CASSLARSSEQYF,TGTGCCAGCAGCTTAGCCCGATCGAGCGAGCAGTACTTC
NA,TRBJ1-1,few,TRBV5-1,CASSLVLPGNTEAFF,TGCGCCAGCAGCTTGGTCCTCCCCGGGAACACTGAAGCTTTCTTT
NA,TRBJ2-7,many,TRBV20-1,CSAREEGAEQYF,TGCAGTGCTAGAGAGGAGGGGGCCGAGCAGTACTTC
NA,TRBJ1-6,few,TRBV7-9,CASSVNGALDSPLHF,TGTGCCAGCAGCGTCAACGGGGCGTTGGATTCACCCCTCCACTTT
NA,TRBJ1-1,many,TRBV9,CASSSPEDTEAFF,TGTGCCAGCAGCTCACCAGAAGACACTGAAGCTTTCTTT
NA,TRBJ2-7,few,TRBV5-4,CASRPGLPSSYEQYF,TGTGCCAGCAGGCCGGGACTCCCGAGCTCCTACGAGCAGTACTTC
NA,TRBJ2-7,many,TRBV6-5,CASSPPTGEQYF,TGTGCCAGCAGCCCACCCACAGGCGAGCAGTACTTC
TRBD1,TRBJ2-7,few,TRBV5-4,CASSGDRDRPYEQYF,TGTGCCAGCAGCGGGGACCGGGACAGACCATACGAGCAGTACTTC
NA,TRBJ2-6,few,TRBV29-1,CSVYVPGLKSSGANVLTF,TGCAGCGTTTATGTACCGGGACTCAAAAGCTCTGGGGCCAACGTCCTGACTTTC
TRBD2,TRBJ2-7,NA,TRBV6-2/TRBV6-3,CASSLREEYEQYF,TGTGCCAGCAGTCTACGGGAGGAGTACGAGCAGTACTTC
NA,TRBJ2-5,many,TRBV7-6,CASSLWERQEETQYF,TGTGCCAGCAGCTTATGGGAGCGTCAGGAAGAGACCCAGTACTTC